These 14 T cell receptor beta chains were all obtained from the same sample, sequenced in a study of control samples from healthy donors and cancer patients. Sequencing used immunoSEQ multiplex PCR; TCRdb keeps in-frame clones, though not all of them. The sample includes 150,000 or so clones, approximately 93% of them seen just once. Sequencing was performed on blood. The receptors stem from a woman in her forties in good health.

This chain connects TRBV5-6 to TRBJ2-3, with 8 bases aligning to TRBD2. The CDR3 consists of 14 residues. Germline trimming cut 2 bases from V and 6 bases from J; bases unmatched to any gene: 5. Germline CDR1 reads SGHDT; CDR2 reads YYEEEE. The CDR3 loop is CASSLGGGPDTQYF. DNA of the CDR3: TGTGCCAGCAGCTTAGGCGGGGGGCCCGATACGCAGTATTTT.

In DNA form, the CDR3 reads TGTGCCACCTTCCGCCGACAGGGATTGCACACTGAAGCTTTCTTT. Translating it yields CATFRRQGLHTEAFF. This chain uses TRBV7-2 with TRBJ1-1; 7 nucleotides match TRBD1. The V gene end was trimmed by 10 bases and the J gene end by 3 bases; junction bases not matched to a gene: 14. The CDR3 has 15 amino acids. Per germline, CDR1 SGHTA and CDR2 FQGNSA.

The chain has TRBV18 and TRBJ1-1; D may be TRBD1 (6 bases). V lost 1 base to trimming and J lost 1 base, with 7 bases between them. Germline V gene sequence: CDR1 KGHSH, CDR2 LQKENI. The CDR3 spans 14 residues. CDR3 in DNA: TGTGCCAGCTCACCACTGGGACAGAACACTGAAGCTTTCTTT. As protein: CASSPLGQNTEAFF. Supplemented by reference TRBV18 and TRBJ1-1, the full variable domain reads NAGVMQNPRHLVRRRGQEARLRCSPMKGHSHVYWYRQLPEEGLKFMVYLQKENIIDESGMPKERFSAEFPKEGPSILRIQQVVRGDSAAYFCASSPLGQNTEAFFGQGTRLTVV.

J is TRBJ2-1 and V is TRBV18, with TRBD1 matching over 7 bases. CDR3 length: 16 amino acids. Trimming cost V 4 bases and J 0 bases; bases outside gene matches: 6. In germline, CDR1 is KGHSH, CDR2 LQKENI. CDR3: CASSRMDRSSYNEQFF. DNA for the CDR3: TGTGCCAGCTCACGGATGGACAGGAGCTCCTACAATGAGCAGTTCTTC.

Only one count was recorded for this clone. V usage is TRBV5-1 and J usage is TRBJ2-7; TRBD1 agrees at 10 bases. Germline CDR1 is SGHRS and CDR2 is YFSETQ. The CDR3 has 16 residues. Losses at the gene ends were 4 bases for V and 4 bases for J; bases not matched to a gene: 11. The CDR3 DNA reads as TGCGCCAGCAGCGGCCGGCCGGGACAGGGGTCTTACGAGCAGTACTTC. This gives the protein CASSGRPGQGSYEQYF.

The chain joins TRBV24-1 to TRBJ1-2; 9 bases match TRBD1. Germline V gives CDR1 KGHDR, CDR2 SFDVKD. After removal of 4 bases from V and 3 bases from J, the junction contained 11 bases not matched to a gene. The CDR3 spans 17 residues. The CDR3 region has the DNA TGTGCCACCAGTGAGATTTGGGGGACAGGGCCAGACTATGGCTACACCTTC. Its protein is CATSEIWGTGPDYGYTF.

The chain couples TRBV7-6 to TRBJ2-7; 8 nucleotides match TRBD2. This CDR3 is 15 amino acids long. With V trimmed by 5 bases and J by 4 bases, 10 bases remained unmatched. Germline V CDR1 and CDR2: SGHVS, FNYEAQ. CDR3 in amino acids: CASSPNSGRTYEQYF. In nucleotides, the CDR3 is TGTGCCAGCAGCCCGAACAGCGGGAGAACTTACGAGCAGTACTTC. The full variable domain, with the rest looked up from reference TRBV7-6 and TRBJ2-7, is GAGVSQSPRYKVTKRGQDVALRCDPISGHVSLYWYRQALGQGPEFLTYFNYEAQQDKSGLPNDRFSAERPEGSISTLTIQRTEQRDSAMYRCASSPNSGRTYEQYFGPGTRLTVT.

V gene TRBV7-8 combines with J gene TRBJ2-3; TRBD1 matches 8 bases. The trim removed 0 bases at V and 0 bases at J, leaving 2 bases unmatched. The CDR3 spans 16 residues. The germline V gene encodes CDR1 SGHVS and CDR2 FQNEAQ. The CDR3 bases are TGTGCCAGCAGCTTAGCGGGGACAGGTAGCACAGATACGCAGTATTTT. Its protein product is CASSLAGTGSTDTQYF.

The chain is built from TRBV18 and TRBJ1-2; D is unresolved. Germline CDR1 KGHSH, CDR2 LQKENI. V shed 6 bases and J shed 14 bases, with 25 bases lying between them. The CDR3 has 14 amino acids. CDR3 region: CASSPAKSSRTLTF. For the CDR3, the DNA is TGTGCCAGCTCGCCCGCCAAGTCGAGCCGCACCCTAACCTTC.

This chain connects TRBV3-1 (or the pseudogene TRBV3-2) to TRBJ2-2; 8 bases map to TRBD2. Per germline, CDR1 LGHDT and CDR2 YNNKEL (reference sequence). The CDR3 has 15 residues. The ends lost 3 bases at V and 4 bases at J; junction bases unmatched: 4. In DNA, the CDR3 is TGTGCCAGCAGCCACCCCAGCGGGGGCACCGGGGAGCTGTTTTTT. Residues: CASSHPSGGTGELFF.

This chain joins TRBV15 and TRBJ2-7; the D is unclear. CDR1 is LNHNV, CDR2 YYDKDF, per germline (reference sequence). CDR3 size: 15 residues. Trimming stripped 0 bases from V and 3 bases from J, with 12 bases between. CDR3 nucleotides: TGTGCCACCAGCAGAGATATTGGGGAATTCTACGAGCAGTACTTC. Translation gives CATSRDIGEFYEQYF.

The CDR3 coding sequence is TGTGCCAGCAGCCCCCGGTATAGCAATCAGCCCCAGCATTTT. Its protein product is CASSPRYSNQPQHF. The chain combines TRBV3-1 (or the pseudogene TRBV3-2) with TRBJ1-5; D is undetermined. This CDR3 comprises 14 residues. CDR1 LGHDT and CDR2 YNNKEL come from the germline V gene (reference sequence). V was shortened by 4 bases and J by 0 bases, with 7 bases between the two germline ends.

The chain joins TRBV5-1 to TRBJ2-1, with 9 positions matching TRBD2. The V gene's germline CDR1 is SGHRS and CDR2 YFSETQ. There are 15 residues in the CDR3. J was trimmed by 0 bases and V by 6 bases; bases with no gene match: 4. CDR3 DNA sequence: TGCGCCAGCACAAAGACTAGCGGCTCCTACAATGAGCAGTTCTTC. Protein sequence: CASTKTSGSYNEQFF.

This chain connects TRBV3-1 (or the pseudogene TRBV3-2) to TRBJ2-5, with D possibly matching TRBD2 (6 bases). This CDR3 spans 13 amino acids. Per the germline V gene, CDR1 is LGHDT and CDR2 is YNNKEL (reference sequence). Deletions cut 5 bases from V and 2 bases from J, with 9 bases between. Written as DNA, the CDR3 is TGTGCCAGCAGCTCCGGGACTCAAGAGACCCAGTACTTC. This codes for CASSSGTQETQYF.